Listed below are T cell receptor beta chains from one sample, sequenced in a study of T cell changes during pregnancy in multiple sclerosis. Only in-frame clones appear in the TCRdb table, and some are missing; sequencing was by immunoSEQ multiplex PCR. The sample lists roughly 120,000 clones, under 95% occurring once. This specimen was peripheral blood, taken before pregnancy. The source is a female donor with multiple sclerosis, enrolled in a pregnancy study. The CDR3 runs from the conserved cysteine through the conserved F or W. The D gene is left open where the match is weak. Not all rows give a size; the values are once, few, many and, for expanded clones, a class.

d_gene,abundance,j_gene,len,v_gene,CDR3aa,CDR3nt
-,-,TRBJ2-3,15,TRBV4-2,CASSTVQGLTDTQYF,TGTGCCAGCAGTACAGTCCAAGGACTCACAGATACGCAGTATTTT
TRBD1,-,TRBJ2-5,14,TRBV2,CASSETDRGETQYF,TGTGCCAGCAGTGAAACGGACAGGGGGGAGACCCAGTACTTC
-,-,TRBJ2-3,16,TRBV5-1,CASSPGAGVLSDTQYF,TGCGCCAGCAGCCCTGGGGCAGGGGTCCTGTCAGATACGCAGTATTTT
TRBD2,-,TRBJ2-5,15,TRBV9,CASSVGGAGQETQYF,TGTGCCAGCAGCGTAGGTGGAGCGGGGCAAGAGACCCAGTACTTC
TRBD1,-,TRBJ2-5,15,TRBV30,CAWSRDRGLSRTQYF,TGTGCCTGGAGCCGGGACAGGGGGCTTTCTCGGACCCAGTACTTC
-,-,TRBJ2-7,14,TRBV6-5,CASSYSGSSYEQYF,TGTGCCAGCAGTTACTCAGGGAGCTCCTACGAGCAGTACTTC
-,-,TRBJ1-2,14,TRBV6-1,CAGARTDSNYGYTF,TGTGCCGGGGCCCGGACGGATTCTAACTATGGCTACACCTTC
-,-,TRBJ1-5,15,TRBV15,CATSMRGGSNQPQHF,TGTGCCACCAGCATGAGAGGGGGTAGCAATCAGCCCCAGCATTTT
TRBD2,-,TRBJ2-3,13,TRBV11-3,CASSGGRADTQYF,TGTGCCAGCAGCGGCGGGAGGGCAGATACGCAGTATTTT
-,-,TRBJ1-2,14,TRBV6-5,CASSYSSANYGYTF,TGTGCCAGCAGTTACTCGTCAGCTAACTATGGCTACACCTTC
-,-,TRBJ1-2,14,TRBV10-3,CAISESGYRDGYTF,TGTGCCATCAGTGAGTCTGGTTACAGGGATGGCTACACCTTC
-,-,TRBJ2-2,14,TRBV7-2,CASSLLPNTGELFF,TGTGCCAGCAGCCTCCTTCCTAACACCGGGGAGCTGTTTTTT
-,-,TRBJ1-4,14,TRBV19,CAATRGGAEEKLFF,TGTGCCGCAACCCGCGGGGGCGCCGAGGAAAAACTGTTTTTT
TRBD2,once,TRBJ2-7,14,TRBV5-1,CASSISGVSYEQYF,TGCGCCAGCAGCATTAGCGGGGTGTCCTACGAGCAGTACTTC
-,-,TRBJ1-1,13,TRBV14,CASATNRNTEAFF,TGTGCCAGCGCCACGAACAGGAACACTGAAGCTTTCTTT
-,-,TRBJ1-1,14,TRBV19,CASSLSTGFTEAFF,TGTGCCAGTAGTCTGTCGACAGGATTCACTGAAGCTTTCTTT
-,-,TRBJ2-3,18,TRBV2,CASRPRLLLAPHTDTQYF,TGTGCCAGCCGACCTCGCTTGTTGCTAGCCCCTCACACAGATACGCAGTATTTT
-,-,TRBJ1-6,15,TRBV9,CASSPTGQGNSPLHF,TGTGCCAGCAGCCCCACGGGCCAGGGTAATTCACCCCTCCACTTT
-,-,TRBJ1-6,12,TRBV6-5,CASRGSGSPLHF,TGTGCCAGCAGGGGAAGCGGTTCACCCCTCCACTTT
-,-,TRBJ1-3,14,TRBV5-6,CASSLWGSGNTIYF,TGTGCCAGCAGCCTCTGGGGCTCGGGAAACACCATATATTTT
TRBD1,-,TRBJ2-2,15,TRBV6-1,CASSRDRANTGELFF,TGTGCCAGCAGCCGGGACAGGGCCAACACCGGGGAGCTGTTTTTT
-,-,TRBJ2-2,15,TRBV19,CASSAPGFGTGELFF,TGTGCCAGTAGTGCACCAGGGTTCGGTACCGGGGAGCTGTTTTTT
TRBD2,once,TRBJ2-3,19,TRBV9,CASSGASGRWRFGTDTQYF,TGTGCCAGCAGCGGGGCTAGCGGGAGATGGCGGTTCGGCACAGATACGCAGTATTTT
TRBD1,-,TRBJ2-7,14,TRBV5-5,CASSWTGESYEQYF,TGTGCCAGCAGCTGGACAGGGGAATCCTACGAGCAGTACTTC
-,-,TRBJ2-2,16,TRBV12-5,CASAFVAGVNTGELFF,TGTGCTAGTGCTTTTGTGGCAGGGGTGAACACCGGGGAGCTGTTTTTT
-,-,TRBJ1-4,14,TRBV27,CASSPTRGGEKLFF,TGTGCCAGTTCCCCCACCAGGGGCGGCGAAAAACTGTTTTTT
TRBD1,-,TRBJ2-7,14,TRBV27,CASSRGTGGYEQYF,TGTGCCAGCAGTAGAGGGACAGGGGGCTACGAGCAGTACTTC